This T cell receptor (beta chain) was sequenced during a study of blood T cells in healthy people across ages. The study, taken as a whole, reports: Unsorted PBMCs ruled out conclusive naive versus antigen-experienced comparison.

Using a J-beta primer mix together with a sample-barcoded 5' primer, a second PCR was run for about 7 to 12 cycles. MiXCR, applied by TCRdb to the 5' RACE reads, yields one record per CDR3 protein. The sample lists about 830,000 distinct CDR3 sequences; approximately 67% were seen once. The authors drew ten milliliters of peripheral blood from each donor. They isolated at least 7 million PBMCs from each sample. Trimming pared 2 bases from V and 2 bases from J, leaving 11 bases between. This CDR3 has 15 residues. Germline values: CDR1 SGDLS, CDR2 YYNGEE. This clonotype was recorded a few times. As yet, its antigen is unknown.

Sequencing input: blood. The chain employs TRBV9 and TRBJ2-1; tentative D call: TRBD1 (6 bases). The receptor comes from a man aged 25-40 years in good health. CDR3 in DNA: TGTGCCAGCAGCGTTACAGGGTCGACCTACAATGAGCAGTTCTTC. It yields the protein CASSVTGSTYNEQFF. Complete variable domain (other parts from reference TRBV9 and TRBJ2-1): DSGVTQTPKHLITATGQRVTLRCSPRSGDLSVYWYQQSLDQGLQFLIQYYNGEERAKGNILERFSAQQFPDLHSELNLSSLELGDSALYFCASSVTGSTYNEQFFGPGTRLTVL.